Shown below are 29 T cell receptor beta chains from a single sample sequenced in a study of tumor-infiltrating lymphocytes in primary liver carcinoma (dated by TCRdb to 2015 to 2018). These reads were obtained on an Illumina HiSeq 2500. A constant-region primer and ProtoScript II reverse transcriptase were used to reverse-transcribe TCRbeta-specific cDNA from approximately 500 ng total RNA. TCRbeta libraries were built with three nested multiplex PCR rounds, a slightly modified ARM-PCR procedure. Each of the first two PCR rounds ran for approximately 11 cycles and used multiplex TRBV1-TRBV30 forward primers together with a Cbeta reverse primer. Using fastp trimming at Q25 and MiXCR clonotype assembly, TCRdb reanalyzed the public sequencing data and kept in-frame beta chains. Identical CDR3 protein sequences are pooled into one entry, listed with their most common genes and DNA. The sample has roughly 22,000 distinct CDR3 sequences on record, 70% to 90% of them singletons. The ten biggest clones cover 35% of the sample.

Without any cell sorting, total RNA and DNA were co-extracted from around 18-30 mg of bulk tissue using the AllPrep DNA/RNA mini kit. The sequenced sample was liver tumor tissue from sampling region 2. The cell subset or site label on this specimen signifies: tumor region T2, inferior pole. These receptors originate from a woman aged 25 to 39 with primary liver carcinoma and hepatitis B virus infection.

Regarding this clonotype: This CDR3 is missing its conserved last phenylalanine or tryptophan, likely due to a read error. The chain couples TRBV29-1 to TRBJ2-7, with D unclear. Germline CDR1 and CDR2: SQVTM and ANQGSEA. The CDR3 loop spans 16 amino acids. The CDR3 bases are TGCAACGTTGTAGTCCTGGGTCGGGCTTACTCCTACGAGCAGTACTAC. Its protein is CNVVVLGRAYSYEQYY.

About this clonotype: Relative to the germline gene, one junction end is altered; a read error may explain this. The CDR3 spells CASSLGNGAFF. The CDR3 bases are TGTGCCAGCAGCTTGGGTAATGGAGCTTTCTTT. The chain joins TRBV5-1 to TRBJ1-1; D gene uncertain. The CDR3 length is 11 residues. CDR1 SGHRS and CDR2 YFSETQ come from the germline V gene.

This clonotype was picked up a small number of times. A read error may account for a junction end that differs from germline. The chain is built from TRBV5-6 and TRBJ2-2; D is perhaps TRBD1 or TRBD2 (5 bases each). Germline CDR1 is SGHDT and CDR2 is YYEEEE. The CDR3 is 15 amino acids. The CDR3 region has the DNA TGTGCCAGCAGCTTGGCGCCCAGAGTCACCAGGGAGCTGTTATTT. It encodes CASSLAPRVTRELLF.

This chain connects TRBV5-6 to TRBJ2-7, with a weak D call TRBD1 (7 bases). Germline lookup yields CDR1 SGHDT and CDR2 YYEEEE. Trimming took off 6 bases at V and 12 bases at J, with 22 bases between the two ends. This CDR3 region has 13 residues. The CDR3 protein is CASNLRTGLSLYF. DNA for the CDR3: TGTGCCAGCAACTTACGGACAGGACTATCGCTGTACTTC.

Remarks on this clonotype: This could be a read error, since a much larger clone is one nucleotide away. The rearrangement joins TRBV20-1 to TRBJ1-2; weak D call: TRBD1 (6 bases). The CDR3 has 15 residues. Germline CDR1 reads DFQATT; CDR2 reads SNEGSKA (reference sequence). For the CDR3, the DNA is TGCAGTACTAGAGATTTTCTGACAGGCGGTTATGGCTACACCTTC. This sequence encodes CSTRDFLTGGYGYTF.

This chain links TRBV10-3 with TRBJ2-1; the D is unclear. Per the germline V gene, CDR1 is ENHRY and CDR2 is SYGVKD. This CDR3 region has 14 residues. The CDR3 sequence is CDINPTATRDEQFF. The CDR3 DNA reads as TGTGACATTAATCCCACGGCGACCCGGGATGAGCAGTTCTTC.

As concerns this clonotype: The CDR3 end shows no conserved phenylalanine or tryptophan, and so a read error is likely. The chain couples TRBV7-8 to TRBJ2-7, with D possibly being TRBD1 or TRBD2 (5 bases each). V lost 5 bases and J lost 3, with 20 bases in between. The CDR3 spans 16 residues. From germline, CDR1 is SGHVS and CDR2 FQNEAQ. In DNA form, the CDR3 reads TGTGCCAGCAGCGCCCCCCGGGGCCTCGCCCTCTACGAGCAGTACTAT. Translating it yields CASSAPRGLALYEQYY.

The chain combines TRBV11-2 with TRBJ1-1; 12 nucleotides agree with TRBD1. The CDR3 length is 20 residues. CDR1 is SGHAT, CDR2 FQNNGV, per germline. CDR3 coding DNA: TGTGGCAACAGCGCTCGGGACAGGGGGCGCAAGAGGTGGAGTAGCACTGAAGCTTTCTTT. Its protein is CGNSARDRGRKRWSSTEAFF.

About this clonotype: Likely a read error: the CDR3 ends without its conserved phenylalanine or tryptophan. The rearrangement links TRBV12-3 or TRBV12-4 to TRBJ2-5, with D possibly TRBD2 on 6 matching bases. The CDR3 runs to 13 residues. V was pared by 6 bases and J by 4 bases, with 12 bases between. The CDR3 coding sequence is TGTGCCAGCAGCCCGGGGGAATTAGAGACCCAGTACCTC. It specifies CASSPGELETQYL.

To note about this clonotype: The germline gene is not matched at one end of the junction; a read error may be the cause. This rearrangement joins TRBV18 to TRBJ2-1, with D tentatively TRBD2 (5 bases). The V gene's germline CDR1 is KGHSH and CDR2 LQKENI. CDR3 length equals 16 residues. For the CDR3, the DNA is TGTGCCAGCTCACCACCATTAGCGAGAGGGCTCAATGAGCTGTTCTTC. Translated: CASSPPLARGLNELFF.

As to this clonotype: The junction departs from the called germline gene at one end, perhaps through a read error. The chain links TRBV5-4 to TRBJ2-3, with 12 bases aligning to TRBD2. This CDR3 has 18 amino acids. Germline assignment: CDR1 SGHNT and CDR2 YYREEE (reference sequence). This CDR3 is CASSNPATSGSRKDTQYF. In nucleotides, the CDR3 is TGTGCTAGCAGTAACCCGGCGACTAGCGGGAGTCGGAAAGATACGCAGTATTTT.

Points on this clonotype: A read error is possible here, since a much larger clone lies one base away. The chain links TRBV7-2 to TRBJ2-1, with D tentatively TRBD2 (6 bases). This CDR3 region has 14 residues. Per the germline V gene, CDR1 is SGHTA and CDR2 is FQGNSA. The CDR3 protein is CVSGFSGAYNEQFF. As DNA, the CDR3 is TGTGTCAGCGGCTTTTCGGGAGCCTACAATGAGCAGTTCTTC.

To note about this clonotype: One end of the junction does not line up with germline, which may come from a read error. The gene calls are TRBV10-2 and TRBJ2-7, with TRBD2 matching over 7 bases. CDR3 size: 14 residues. Looked up from germline, CDR1 is WSHSY and CDR2 is SAAADI. The chain's CDR3 is CASNRPGLSGEQYF. CDR3 DNA sequence: TGCGCCAGCAACCGGCCGGGACTATCGGGAGAGCAATACTTC.

As regards this clonotype: No conserved phenylalanine or tryptophan is present at the end of the CDR3, so a read error is the likely explanation. V and J are TRBV4-2 and TRBJ2-7, with 10 bases identical to TRBD1. The CDR3 spans 18 residues. The germline CDR1 and CDR2 sequences are LGHNA and YNFKEQ. V shed 6 bases, J shed 6 bases, and the junction held 20 bases outside the gene matches. The CDR3 nucleotides are TGTGCCAGCAGTCAGGAACACCTAGGACAGGGGGGAACGCGCGAGCAGTACCTC. Residues: CASSQEHLGQGGTREQYL.

To note about this clonotype: A much bigger clone sits one base away, suggesting this may be a read error. The final CDR3 position lacks the conserved phenylalanine or tryptophan, pointing to a likely read error. The chain couples TRBV28 to TRBJ1-3; D remains ambiguous. Germline values: CDR1 MDHEN, CDR2 SYDVKM. The CDR3 runs to 14 residues. The CDR3 bases are TGTGCCAGCAGTTTGAGAGGTTCCGGAAACATCATATATCTT. This gives the protein CASSLRGSGNIIYL.

This clonotype has only one observation. Without the conserved terminal phenylalanine or tryptophan, this CDR3 likely stems from a read error. V and J are TRBV11-2 and TRBJ2-2; D gene unclear. V lost 5 bases, J lost 2 bases, and 15 bases lay in between. The CDR3 totals 16 residues. Germline loops: CDR1 SGHAT, CDR2 FQNNGV. CDR3 sequence reads: CASSPDPQSNTGELFS. The DNA of the CDR3 is TGTGCCAGCAGCCCCGATCCCCAATCAAACACCGGGGAGCTGTTTTCT.

A word on this clonotype: One end of the junction is discordant with germline, which a read error may explain. This chain links TRBV4-2 with TRBJ1-1, with a weak D call TRBD1 (5 bases). The germline gives CDR1 LGHNA, CDR2 YNFKEQ. The CDR3 loop spans 16 amino acids. CDR3 sequence reads: CASRPVEGRENIEAFF. CDR3 DNA sequence: TGTGCCAGCAGGCCCGTCGAGGGGAGAGAGAACATTGAAGCTTTCTTT.

Notes on this clonotype: One end of the junction does not line up with germline, which may come from a read error. The chain combines TRBV10-3 with TRBJ1-3; tentatively, D is TRBD1 (5 bases). The CDR3 length is 14 residues. Germline CDR1 and CDR2: ENHRY and SYGVKD. The CDR3 reads CAISESISGHAIYF. The CDR3 region has the DNA TGTGCTATCAGTGAGTCAATTTCCGGACACGCCATATATTTT.

This chain uses TRBV11-2 with TRBJ2-5; possible D gene TRBD1, 5 bases. CDR3 length equals 15 residues. V dropped 7 bases and J dropped 5 bases, with 20 bases sitting between them. Looked up from germline, CDR1 is SGHAT and CDR2 is FQNNGV. The CDR3 protein is CASNILTTASETQYF. CDR3 in DNA: TGTGCCAGCAACATTTTGACGACAGCCTCTGAGACCCAGTACTTC.

With respect to this clonotype: Germline and junction disagree at one end, which may indicate a read error. The chain carries TRBV5-8 and TRBJ2-1; D is unresolved. The CDR3 is 15 residues long. CDR1 and CDR2 (germline): SGHTS, YDEGEE. The chain's CDR3 is CASNYGQSSYNEQFF. The CDR3 nucleotides read TGTGCCAGCAACTATGGTCAAAGCTCCTATAATGAGCAGTTCTTC. The whole variable domain, filled in from reference TRBV5-8 and TRBJ2-1, reads EAGVTQSPTHLIKTRGQQATLRCSPISGHTSVYWYQQALGLGLQFLLWYDEGEERNRGNFPPRFSGRQFPNYSSELNVNALELEDSALYLCASNYGQSSYNEQFFGPGTRLTVL.

The table lists this clonotype with a count of one. The junction departs from the called germline gene at one end, perhaps through a read error. The chain links TRBV12-3 or TRBV12-4 to TRBJ1-2, with 7 bases matching TRBD1. This CDR3 comprises 13 residues. CDR3 nucleotide sequence: TGTGGCAGCGGACCCCGGGACAGCTATGGCTACACCTTC. Translated: CGSGPRDSYGYTF.

With respect to this clonotype: The missing conserved phenylalanine or tryptophan at the end of this CDR3 makes a read error likely. No DNA is shown, since the ends of the CDR3 on it are uncertain; the CDR3 is the one TCRdb lists. This rearrangement joins TRBV6-5 to TRBJ2-2; the table gives TRBD1 as D, unverified against the DNA. The CDR3 spans 15 amino acids, including both terminal residues. Germline-derived CDR1 and CDR2 are MNHEY and SVGAGI. The CDR3 here is CASSPRTGFTRDLLS.

A word on this clonotype: The germline gene is not matched at one end of the junction; a read error may be the cause. The V gene is TRBV4-3, the J gene TRBJ2-3, with 12 positions matching TRBD2. CDR1 and CDR2 (germline): LGHNA, YSLEER. CDR3 length: 18 residues. For the CDR3, the DNA is TGCGCCAGCAGCCAAGAAGGCCTAGCGGGAGGGCCAACAGATACGCAGAATTTC. Its protein is CASSQEGLAGGPTDTQNF.

In the case of this clonotype: Relative to the germline gene, one junction end is altered; a read error may explain this. In nucleotides, the CDR3 is TGCGCCAGCAGCCTCCTAGCGGGCGCCACATACAATGAGCAATTCTTC. It encodes CASSLLAGATYNEQFF. This chain joins TRBV10-2 and TRBJ2-1; 8 bases fit TRBD2. Germline V lookup: CDR1 WSHSY, CDR2 SAAADI. This CDR3 comprises 16 residues.

With regard to this clonotype: At one end, the junction sequence differs from germline, possibly due to a read error. The CDR3 DNA is TGTGCTATCAGTTCCCCGGCGACCCGTGATGAGCAGTTCTTC. Translating it yields CAISSPATRDEQFF. This chain uses TRBV10-3 with TRBJ2-1, with D unresolved. CDR3 length equals 14 residues. Germline-derived CDR1 and CDR2 are ENHRY and SYGVKD.

To note about this clonotype: At one end, the junction sequence differs from germline, possibly due to a read error. The chain couples TRBV2 to TRBJ1-1; no reliable D call. This CDR3 has 13 amino acids. Germline-derived CDR1 and CDR2 are SNHLY and FYNNEI. The CDR3 DNA follows: TGTGCCAGCAGGGGCCAAGCGAACACTGAAGCTTTCTTC. This gives the protein CASRGQANTEAFF.

Turning to this clonotype: This clone may be a read error of a much larger clone one base away. This chain links TRBV2 with TRBJ1-5, with D possibly TRBD1 on 5 matching bases. Germline-derived CDR1 and CDR2 are SNHLY and FYNNEI. This CDR3 has 14 residues. The CDR3 sequence: CAISGGGGNQPQHF. The DNA of the CDR3 is TGTGCCATCAGTGGGGGAGGGGGCAATCAGCCCCAGCATTTT.

Points on this clonotype: One end of the junction fails to match germline, which may point to a read error. The gene calls are TRBV6-5 and TRBJ2-6; D is possibly TRBD2 (5 bases). The CDR3 has 15 residues. Per germline, CDR1 MNHEY and CDR2 SVGAGI. The CDR3 reads CASRLRRFEANVRTF. The CDR3 coding sequence is TGTGCCAGCAGACTACGGAGGTTTGAGGCCAACGTCCGGACTTTC.

About this clonotype: A read error may produce the germline difference seen at one junction end. The chain has TRBV14 and TRBJ2-2; D might be TRBD2 (5 bases). CDR1 SGHDN and CDR2 FVKESK come from the germline V gene. The CDR3 consists of 14 residues. In nucleotides, the CDR3 is TGTGCTAGCAGCTCAGGACGGAACACCGGGGAGCTATTTTTT. Residues: CASSSGRNTGELFF.